Shown below are 20 T cell receptor beta chains from a single sample sequenced in a study of response to subunit inactivated influenza vaccine. From the RT-PCR reads, TCRdb called clonotypes with MiXCR, one entry per CDR3 protein. The data show approximately 700,000 distinct CDR3 sequences, with around a sixth seen just once and around a tenth held by the top ten. The sequences come from PBMCs from blood, collected about 13 days after vaccination. These receptor sequences come from a man aged 45-65 years who received an inactivated influenza vaccine.

This clonotype has a handful of counts. The chain has TRBV24-1 and TRBJ2-1; D may correspond to TRBD1 or TRBD2 (5 bases each). CDR1 KGHDR and CDR2 SFDVKD come from the germline V gene. The CDR3 is 14 residues long. The V and J ends lost 4 bases and 6 bases respectively, with 12 bases between them. The CDR3 DNA is TGTGCCACCAGTGAATCCGGGACGGTCAATGAGCAGTTCTTC. Translation: CATSESGTVNEQFF.

V usage is TRBV6-1 and J usage is TRBJ1-2, with 9 bases lining up with TRBD1. CDR3 length: 14 residues. With 2 bases clipped from V and 4 bases from J, the junction kept 2 bases outside the gene matches. Per germline, CDR1 MNHNS and CDR2 SASEGT. The CDR3 loop is CASSERTGVYGYTF. The CDR3 DNA sequence: TGTGCCAGCAGTGAAAGGACAGGGGTCTATGGCTACACCTTC.

The sample holds many counts of this clonotype. The chain is built from TRBV12-3 or TRBV12-4 and TRBJ1-1; D not certain. With 1 base removed from V and 0 bases from J, the gap between germline ends came to 9 bases. The CDR3 has 15 residues. DNA for the CDR3: TGTGCCAGCAGTTTAGACAGCACAATGAACACTGAAGCTTTCTTT. This codes for CASSLDSTMNTEAFF.

This clonotype came up a few times. The chain carries TRBV6-6 and TRBJ1-1; D ambiguous. The length of the CDR3 is 12 residues. V was cut by 4 bases and J by 7 bases, with 10 bases left in between. In germline, CDR1 is MNHNY, CDR2 SVGAGI (reference sequence). CDR3 sequence (DNA): TGTGCCAGCAGTTCACCCTCTCGTGAAGCTTTCTTT. Translated, it gives CASSSPSREAFF.

There are a few counts of this clonotype. J is TRBJ2-1 and V is TRBV4-3, with D tentatively TRBD2 (6 bases). The CDR3 is made up of 15 amino acids. The germline CDR1 and CDR2 sequences are LGHNA and YSLEER. The V and J ends lost 1 base and 8 bases respectively, with 15 bases between them. Here the CDR3 reads CASSQASQTGDEQFF. CDR3 coding DNA: TGCGCCAGCAGCCAAGCTTCTCAAACGGGGGATGAGCAGTTCTTC.

This clonotype was counted only a few times. The rearrangement links TRBV15 to TRBJ2-7; the D call may be TRBD1 or TRBD2 (7 bases each). The CDR3 runs 15 residues. CDR1 and CDR2 from the germline V gene are LNHNV and YYDKDF (reference sequence). V lost 4 bases to trimming and J lost 4 bases, with 17 bases between them. The chain's CDR3 is CATSKLATGRYEQYF. For the CDR3, the DNA is TGTGCCACCAGCAAACTAGCGACAGGGAGGTACGAGCAGTACTTC. The full variable domain, rest sourced from reference TRBV15 and TRBJ2-7, is DAMVIQNPRYQVTQFGKPVTLSCSQTLNHNVMYWYQQKSSQAPKLLFHYYDKDFNNEADTPDNFQSRRPNTSFCFLDIRSPGLGDTAMYLCATSKLATGRYEQYFGPGTRLTVT.

This chain joins TRBV7-6 and TRBJ1-1; 9 bases line up with TRBD1. CDR1 and CDR2 (germline): SGHVS, FNYEAQ. With 3 bases clipped from V and 4 bases from J, the junction kept 12 bases outside the gene matches. This CDR3 comprises 17 residues. The CDR3 reads CASSFVTGGGGSTEAFF. In DNA form, the CDR3 reads TGTGCCAGCAGCTTTGTGACAGGGGGTGGGGGAAGCACTGAAGCTTTCTTT.

This clonotype showed up many times. The chain combines TRBV28 with TRBJ2-1; D could derive from TRBD1 or TRBD2 (6 bases each). CDR3 size: 17 residues. Between the trimmed V and J ends, which lost 7 bases and 1 base, there was a span of 20 bases. Germline V gene lookup returns CDR1 MDHEN and CDR2 SYDVKM. The CDR3 DNA reads as TGTGCCAGCACCCTCACACGAAGGGGGAGGTCCTACAATGAGCAGTTCTTC. Protein: CASTLTRRGRSYNEQFF.

The table lists this clonotype with a few counts. The genes are TRBV15 and TRBJ2-1, with TRBD1 as a possible D gene (7 bases). CDR1 and CDR2 (germline): LNHNV, YYDKDF (reference sequence). V was pared by 1 base and J by 8 bases, with 12 bases between. The CDR3 has 14 residues. This CDR3 is CATSRGQGGDEQFF. DNA of the CDR3: TGTGCCACCAGCAGAGGGCAGGGGGGCGATGAGCAGTTCTTC.

This clonotype occurred a few times. CDR3 amino acids: CASSLADWDRGNVLAKNIQYF. The CDR3 DNA reads TGTGCCAGCAGCTTAGCGGATTGGGACAGGGGTAATGTACTAGCCAAAAACATTCAGTACTTC. The chain employs TRBV11-1 and TRBJ2-4; TRBD1 agrees at 10 bases. Trimming took 0 bases from V and 0 from J; bases not matched to a gene: 14. Germline lookup yields CDR1 SGHAT and CDR2 FQDESV (reference sequence). This CDR3 contains 21 residues.

This clonotype was counted only a few times. The rearrangement links TRBV29-1 to TRBJ2-1; the match to TRBD2 covers 13 bases. Germline CDR1 and CDR2: SQVTM and ANQGSEA. V shed 6 bases, J shed 5 bases, and the junction held 7 bases outside the gene matches. This CDR3 is built from 15 residues. CDR3 in DNA: TGCAGCGTCCATCCCGGACTAGCGGGGGACAATGAGCAGTTCTTC. Translating gives CSVHPGLAGDNEQFF.

This clonotype was seen only a few times. The rearrangement uses TRBV28 and TRBJ2-1, with 7 bases lining up with TRBD1. CDR1 MDHEN and CDR2 SYDVKM come from the germline V gene. The length of the CDR3 is 15 residues. V lost 7 bases to trimming and J lost 6 bases; unmatched junction nucleotides: 12. The CDR3 region is CASNLVAGGSNEQFF. DNA for the CDR3: TGTGCCAGCAACCTGGTGGCAGGGGGTAGCAATGAGCAGTTCTTC.

This clonotype showed up just a few times. CDR3 amino acids: CASSYGAGDEQFF. The CDR3 nucleotides are TGTGCCAGCAGTTACGGCGCCGGGGATGAGCAGTTCTTC. The gene calls are TRBV6-5 and TRBJ2-1; maybe TRBD2 (5 bases). CDR3 length equals 13 residues. V lost 2 bases and J lost 8, with 10 bases in between. Germline-derived CDR1 and CDR2 are MNHEY and SVGAGI.

This clonotype was counted ten times or more. This rearrangement joins TRBV4-2 to TRBJ2-2; D uncertain. CDR3 size: 14 residues. Between the trimmed V and J ends, which lost 0 bases and 1 base, there was a span of 3 bases. The germline CDR1 and CDR2 sequences are LGHNA and YNFKEQ. In nucleotides, the CDR3 is TGTGCCAGCAGCCAAGAACAGAACACCGGGGAGCTGTTTTTT. It is translated as CASSQEQNTGELFF.

The chain joins TRBV9 to TRBJ2-1; a weak D match, TRBD2 (7 bases). This CDR3 has 20 amino acids. The germline V gene encodes CDR1 SGDLS and CDR2 YYNGEE. V lost 2 bases and J 1 base, leaving 25 bases between the germline ends. The CDR3 region is CASSVSGKDSSPISYNEQFF. For the CDR3, the DNA is TGTGCCAGCAGCGTGAGCGGGAAGGACAGCAGTCCGATATCCTACAATGAGCAGTTCTTC.

This clonotype was recorded a few times. The rearrangement joins TRBV5-6 to TRBJ1-5; D remains ambiguous. The length of the CDR3 is 14 residues. Per the germline V gene, CDR1 is SGHDT and CDR2 is YYEEEE. Deletions cut 0 bases from V and 5 bases from J, with 9 bases between. The CDR3 here is CASSLAGRHQPQHF. The CDR3 bases are TGTGCCAGCAGCTTGGCCGGGAGACATCAGCCCCAGCATTTT. Using reference TRBV5-6 and TRBJ1-5 for the parts outside the CDR3, the full variable domain is DAGVTQSPTHLIKTRGQQVTLRCSPKSGHDTVSWYQQALGQGPQFIFQYYEEEERQRGNFPDRFSGHQFPNYSSELNVNALLLGDSALYLCASSLAGRHQPQHFGDGTRLSIL.

In this sample, this clonotype turned up a few times. The chain is built from TRBV10-1 and TRBJ2-3, with 11 bases fitting TRBD2. Germline loops: CDR1 WNHNN, CDR2 SYGVQD (reference sequence). Germline trimming cut 8 bases from V and 2 bases from J; bases unmatched to any gene: 9. The CDR3 loop spans 16 amino acids. CDR3 bases: TGCGCCAGCGGTCAGGGGACTAGCGGCTACACAGATACGCAGTATTTT. Protein sequence: CASGQGTSGYTDTQYF.

This clonotype was detected only a few times. This CDR3 reads CASSVGGPGNTIYF. As DNA, the CDR3 is TGTGCCAGCAGCGTCGGGGGCCCGGGAAACACCATATATTTT. The rearrangement links TRBV12-3 or TRBV12-4 to TRBJ1-3; a weak D match, TRBD1 (6 bases). Trimming shortened V by 6 bases and J by 4 bases, and 13 bases separated the two germline ends. The CDR3 extends over 14 amino acids.

This clonotype was recorded a few times. The chain joins TRBV5-8 to TRBJ2-4, with D hard to call. Trimming removed 2 bases at V and 0 bases at J, with 6 bases between. The length of the CDR3 is 14 residues. Per the germline V gene, CDR1 is SGHTS and CDR2 is YDEGEE. The CDR3 nucleotides are TGTGCCAGCAGCTTACTACTAGCCAAAAACATTCAGTACTTC. This codes for CASSLLLAKNIQYF.

Only a few counts were recorded for this clonotype. The CDR3 sequence: CSATTGRVGQPQHF. The CDR3 DNA is TGCAGTGCAACGACAGGGCGGGTGGGTCAGCCCCAGCATTTT. The chain uses TRBV20-1 and TRBJ1-5, with 7 bases matching TRBD1. The germline V gene encodes CDR1 DFQATT and CDR2 SNEGSKA (reference sequence). The V and J ends lost 6 bases and 6 bases, in that order; junction bases with no gene match: 11. CDR3 size: 14 residues.